The subject of this entry is one T cell receptor beta chain. Its antigen remains unidentified. The sample is drawn from a study of Ad26.COV2.S vaccination and SARS-CoV-2 variants. Study-level points and caveats: Possible underestimation of total T cell responses by the TCR breadth and depth analyses was noted. Once vaccination had occurred, spike-specific CD8+ and CD4+ T cell responses reportedly showed substantial breadth.

V lost 0 bases, J lost 8 bases, and 9 bases stayed unmatched. Germline V gene data show CDR1 as MNHNS and CDR2 as SASEGT. The CDR3 is 15 amino acids. As for treatment: around 19 received Ad26.COV2.S at low or high dose, single or two shots; several received placebo; per-sample allocation not given. The samples were gathered on day 63 after the first injection of vaccine or placebo. Sequencing used immunoSEQ multiplex PCR; TCRdb keeps in-frame clones, though not all of them. The sample records around 450,000 clones, roughly nine tenths being singletons. The V call is TRBV6-1, the J call TRBJ1-2, with 7 bases fitting TRBD1. This material consisted of peripheral blood, taken in a trial of Ad26.COV2.S vaccine versus placebo. This TCR came from a person between 18 and 60 years old who received the Ad26.COV2.S COVID-19 vaccine or a placebo. The DNA for the CDR3 is TGTGCCAGCAGTGAAGCTGTGGGACAGCCGCTAGGCTACACCTTC. This sequence encodes CASSEAVGQPLGYTF.